This is a list of T cell receptor beta chains from one sample in a study of cytomegalovirus exposure and HLA in healthy donors. Sequencing was performed with immunoSEQ multiplex PCR; in TCRdb, only in-frame clones are kept and a portion is missing. The table has approximately 170,000 clones, about 82% seen once. Sequencing input: PBMCs. These receptors all stem from a woman under 30 in good health and CMV-seronegative. Each CDR3 is given with its conserved first and last residue. The D gene is left open where the match is weak. Not all rows give a size; the values are once, few, many and, for expanded clones, a class.

d_call clone_size j_call v_call cdr3_nt cdr3_aa
- - TRBJ2-7 TRBV7-9 TGTGCCAGCAGCTCGCAGGGCCAGCAGTACTTC CASSSQGQQYF
TRBD2 - TRBJ2-3 TRBV5-4 TGTGCCAGCAGCTGGAAGCGGGGGGGCACAGATACGCAGTATTTT CASSWKRGGTDTQYF
TRBD1 - TRBJ2-7 TRBV29-1 TGCAGCGTTGAAGATTATGACCGGGACAGGGGTCGCGAGCAGTACTTC CSVEDYDRDRGREQYF
- - TRBJ1-1 TRBV4-1 TGCGCCAGCAGGACAGGACCGAACACTGAAGCTTTCTTT CASRTGPNTEAFF
TRBD2 - TRBJ2-1 TRBV13 TGTGCCAGCAGCTTAGCGTCCCACGTATGGGCGGGAGACTTTGAGCAGTTCTTC CASSLASHVWAGDFEQFF
- - TRBJ1-4 TRBV11-2 TGTGCCAGCAGCCTTCAACAGAGACTGTTTTTT CASSLQQRLFF
- - TRBJ1-1 TRBV27 TGTGCCAGCAGAATTCAGGAATCCCCGCATACTGAAGCTTTCTTT CASRIQESPHTEAFF
- - TRBJ1-2 TRBV6-1 TGTGCCAGCACCGAAAGGGGCTATGGCTACACCTTC CASTERGYGYTF
TRBD1 - TRBJ1-2 TRBV18 TGTGCCAGCTCACCTTCGGGACAGGGGGACTTTGCTAACTATGGCTACACCTTC CASSPSGQGDFANYGYTF
- - TRBJ1-3 TRBV13 TGTGCCAGCAGCTCAAGGACTAGGGGATCTGGAAACACCATATATTTT CASSSRTRGSGNTIYF
- - TRBJ2-7 TRBV4-2 TGTGCCAGCAGCCAAGAGGGGAGGACTGCCTACGAGCAGTACTTC CASSQEGRTAYEQYF
TRBD2 - TRBJ2-1 TRBV11-2 TGTGCCAGCAGCTTAGTCCCCCCTCTGGCTAGCGGGATTGAGCAGTTCTTC CASSLVPPLASGIEQFF
TRBD1 - TRBJ1-1 TRBV28 TGTGCCAGCGACTTAGGACAGGGGTTGAACACTGAAGCTTTCTTT CASDLGQGLNTEAFF
TRBD1 - TRBJ1-2 TRBV6-1 TGTGCCAGCTCTATCCGGGACAGGGGCCAGGGGGGCTACACCTTC CASSIRDRGQGGYTF
- - TRBJ1-2 TRBV28 TGTGCCAGCAGTCCCCAGTTAGGGGGGGATGGCTACACCTTC CASSPQLGGDGYTF
- few TRBJ2-5 TRBV29-1 TGCAGCGTTGAAGGGGCCAGGGAAGAGCGAGAGACCCAGTACTTC CSVEGAREERETQYF
TRBD2 - TRBJ2-7 TRBV6-1 TGTGCCAGCAGTAAAGGGGCCCAGTCCAGCGGGGGATACGAGCAGTACTTC CASSKGAQSSGGYEQYF
TRBD1 - TRBJ1-1 TRBV10-3 TGTGCCATCAGTGAGACGACAGGGGAAGGTGAAGCTTTCTTT CAISETTGEGEAFF
TRBD2 - TRBJ2-1 TRBV4-2 TGTGCCAGCAGCCAAGAGGGGGGAGTAGCGGGTTACAATGAGCAGTTCTTC CASSQEGGVAGYNEQFF
TRBD2 - TRBJ2-1 TRBV10-3 TGTGCCATCACACTAGCGGGAGAGCAGTTCTTC CAITLAGEQFF
- - TRBJ1-1 TRBV30 TGTGCCTGGAACCAGGGGCAGAGCACTGAAGCTTTCTTT CAWNQGQSTEAFF
- - TRBJ2-3 TRBV7-2 TGTGCCAGCAGCTTACCCGGCACAGATACGCAGTATTTT CASSLPGTDTQYF
TRBD1 - TRBJ1-3 TRBV28 TGTGCCAGCAGCCAGCCCGGGACAGGAGGAAACACCATATATTTT CASSQPGTGGNTIYF
- - TRBJ2-7 TRBV18 TGTGCCAGCTCACCACTGGCAGGCCGTAGCTCCTACGAGCAGTACTTC CASSPLAGRSSYEQYF
TRBD2 - TRBJ2-7 TRBV11-3 TGTGCCAGCAGCTCGCGGACTAGCGGGCCCGAGCAGTACTTC CASSSRTSGPEQYF
- - TRBJ1-1 TRBV28 TGTGCCAGCAGTTTAGTGCAGGCGAACACTGAAGCTTTCTTT CASSLVQANTEAFF
TRBD1 once TRBJ1-2 TRBV4-1 TGCGCCAGCAGCGACACAGGGGATTATGGCTACACCTTC CASSDTGDYGYTF
TRBD1 - TRBJ1-1 TRBV28 TGTGCCAGCCGGGGGGCAACACAGGGGGTAATTACTGAAGCTTTCTTT CASRGATQGVITEAFF
TRBD1 - TRBJ2-7 TRBV6-1 TGTGCCATTCAGAGGACAGGAGAAGCCTACGAGCAGTACTTC CAIQRTGEAYEQYF
TRBD1 once TRBJ1-1 TRBV19 TGTGCCAGTAGTATTGACAGGGAATTGACTGAAGCTTTCTTT CASSIDRELTEAFF
TRBD1 - TRBJ1-1 TRBV9 TGTGCCAGCAGCGTAACCGGACAGGCCGCTTTCTTT CASSVTGQAAFF
- - TRBJ2-3 TRBV7-9 TGTGCCAGCAGCAAGCGAGGGGGACCCACAGATACGCAGTATTTT CASSKRGGPTDTQYF
- - TRBJ1-6 TRBV27 TGTGCCAGCACCACCCGCCCGGGTTCACCCCTCCACTTT CASTTRPGSPLHF
- - TRBJ1-2 TRBV2 TGTGCCAGCAGCACCCCGGACAGCCCGAGGTATGGCTACACCTTC CASSTPDSPRYGYTF
- few TRBJ2-2 TRBV14 TGTGCCAGCAGCCAAGATCGGACCGGGGAGCTGTTTTTT CASSQDRTGELFF
- - TRBJ1-4 TRBV18 TGTGCCAGCTCTCAACTTAATGAAAAACTGTTTTTT CASSQLNEKLFF
TRBD2 - TRBJ2-3 TRBV28 TGTGCCAGCAGTTTACGAGTCGGGAGGACCCGGGATACGCAGTATTTT CASSLRVGRTRDTQYF
TRBD2 - TRBJ2-1 TRBV4-3 TGCGCCAGCAGCCGCACTAACCATAGCGGGGCACCCGCCTACAATGAGCAGTTCTTC CASSRTNHSGAPAYNEQFF
- few TRBJ1-2 TRBV6-1 TGTGCCAGCAGATACAGGGATAACTATGGCTACACCTTC CASRYRDNYGYTF
- - TRBJ1-1 TRBV6-1 TGTGCCAGCAGCGAGGGAGGGAAGTATTCAGCTTTCTTT CASSEGGKYSAFF
- - TRBJ2-1 TRBV10-3 TGTGCCATCAGTGATCGACAGAGACTGAATGAGCAGTTCTTC CAISDRQRLNEQFF